Reported below is one T cell receptor beta chain. The data derive from a study of blood T cell repertoires in COVID-19. Study-wide context: Spain, Italy and the United States supplied samples that represented acute and convalescent COVID-19. Sample material is recorded as cDNA or gDNA derived from T cells, B-cell-depleted T cells, or PBMCs.

The authors' processing: Reference gene primers were amplified, and this amplification served to estimate nucleated cell counts. Libraries were prepared by immunoSEQ multiplex PCR; TCRdb keeps only in-frame clonotypes and omits some of them. That table is the source of V, J and clone size, and D and trimming were worked out from the DNA. The sample has some 69,000 clones; 90% are singletons. Trimming left V 0 bases short and J 8 bases short, with 18 bases between. This CDR3 has 16 residues. In germline, CDR1 is SGDLS, CDR2 YYNGEE. The clonotype was recovered from a man aged 55 to 70 with acute or convalescent COVID-19. V usage is TRBV9 and J usage is TRBJ2-1; TRBD1 is a possible D gene (6 bases). Sequencing was carried out using peripheral blood. The CDR3 coding sequence is TGTGCCAGCAGCGTAGCCCAGGGCGGACAGCATGATGAGCAGTTCTTC. Its protein is CASSVAQGGQHDEQFF.